The 19 T cell receptor beta chains below were found in one sample sequenced in a study of cytomegalovirus exposure and HLA in healthy donors. The PCR had 60 Vbeta and 13 Jbeta primers. Clones were sequenced by immunoSEQ multiplex PCR, and TCRdb holds only the in-frame ones, with some missing. The listing contains around 75,000 clones. The sequenced sample was PBMCs. These receptors originate from a boy aged 5-17 years in good health and CMV-seronegative.

This chain uses TRBV5-4 with TRBJ2-2; TRBD1 might be the D (5 bases). This CDR3 spans 15 amino acids. Germline-derived CDR1 and CDR2 are SGHNT and YYREEE (reference sequence). V was cut by 4 bases and J by 7 bases, with 17 bases left in between. CDR3 residues: CASSGMTESHGELFF. The CDR3 DNA follows: TGTGCCAGCAGCGGAATGACAGAATCACACGGGGAGCTGTTTTTT. Filled out from reference TRBV5-4 and TRBJ2-2, the complete variable domain reads ETGVTQSPTHLIKTRGQQVTLRCSSQSGHNTVSWYQQALGQGPQFIFQYYREEENGRGNFPPRFSGLQFPNYSSELNVNALELDDSALYLCASSGMTESHGELFFGEGSRLTVL.

The chain recombines TRBV5-8 with TRBJ2-7; tentatively, D is TRBD2 (5 bases). Per germline, CDR1 SGHTS and CDR2 YDEGEE. V was cut by 4 bases and J by 6 bases, with 23 bases left in between. CDR3 length: 16 residues. The CDR3 bases are TGTGCCAGCAGCAGACCGGTCGGATTAGGTGGAGGCGAGCAGTACTTC. Translation gives CASSRPVGLGGGEQYF.

This chain links TRBV6-5 with TRBJ2-5; D remains ambiguous. The germline V gene encodes CDR1 MNHEY and CDR2 SVGAGI. The CDR3 has 14 residues. Trimming stripped 0 bases from V and 4 bases from J, with 9 bases between. The CDR3 nucleotides read TGTGCCAGCAGTTACTCCGCAGGCCGAGAGACCCAGTACTTC. Its protein is CASSYSAGRETQYF.

The chain joins TRBV7-3 to TRBJ2-1; 7 nucleotides agree with TRBD2. Germline CDR1 is SGHTA and CDR2 is FQGTGA. The CDR3 has 15 residues. The J segment lost 9 bases and the V segment lost 4 bases, leaving 12 bases of the junction unmatched. The DNA for the CDR3 is TGTGCCAGCAGCTCCGGAGGTAGGCGGGAGAGTGAGCAGTTCTTC. Its translation is CASSSGGRRESEQFF.

This rearrangement joins TRBV15 to TRBJ1-1; maybe TRBD1 (6 bases). Trimming left V 1 base short and J 3 bases short, with 9 bases between. There are 14 residues in the CDR3. CDR1 and CDR2 (germline): LNHNV, YYDKDF (reference sequence). The CDR3 DNA follows: TGTGCCACCAGCAGAGTGGACAGAGACACTGAAGCTTTCTTT. This sequence encodes CATSRVDRDTEAFF.

V is TRBV5-6 and J is TRBJ1-1; 7 bases agree with TRBD1. V lost 2 bases, J lost 5 bases, and 6 bases stayed unmatched. This CDR3 spans 14 amino acids. Germline V gene data show CDR1 as SGHDT and CDR2 as YYEEEE. The CDR3 DNA is TGTGCCAGCAGCTTATCAGGGGGAAGGACTGAAGCTTTCTTT. Protein product: CASSLSGGRTEAFF.

This chain connects TRBV18 to TRBJ1-1; D ambiguous. V shed 4 bases and J shed 1 base, with 13 bases lying between them. Germline assignment: CDR1 KGHSH and CDR2 LQKENI. This CDR3 has 15 residues. The CDR3 coding sequence is TGTGCCAGCTCACTAAAGAGCGACCAGAACACTGAAGCTTTCTTT. This translates into CASSLKSDQNTEAFF.

The chain has TRBV30 and TRBJ1-2, with 10 bases fitting TRBD1. Losses at the gene ends were 2 bases for V and 4 bases for J; bases not matched to a gene: 10. CDR1 GTSNPN and CDR2 SVGIG come from the germline V gene (reference sequence). The CDR3 spans 16 residues. The CDR3 DNA is TGTGCCTGGAGTTTGCGTCGGGACAGGGGTCCCTATGGCTACACCTTC. Residues: CAWSLRRDRGPYGYTF.

In nucleotides, the CDR3 is TGTGCCAGTAGTTCGGGACTAGCGGGAGGGCCCTACAATGAGCAGTTCTTC. As protein: CASSSGLAGGPYNEQFF. The gene calls are TRBV19 and TRBJ2-1; TRBD2 matches 16 bases. J gave up 2 bases and V 5 bases, and 3 bases lay outside the gene matches. CDR3 size: 17 residues. Germline V lookup: CDR1 LNHDA, CDR2 SQIVND (reference sequence).

This sequence joins TRBV18 and TRBJ1-1; possible D gene TRBD1, 6 bases. Germline values: CDR1 KGHSH, CDR2 LQKENI. The CDR3 is 14 residues long. Trimming stripped 3 bases from V and 10 bases from J, with 18 bases between. The CDR3 spells CASSPGQGYVGAFF. The CDR3 region has the DNA TGTGCCAGCTCACCCGGGCAGGGGTATGTTGGAGCTTTCTTT.

This chain joins TRBV19 and TRBJ2-1; D might be TRBD2 (6 bases). Germline V gene data show CDR1 as LNHDA and CDR2 as SQIVND (reference sequence). V dropped 7 bases and J dropped 11 bases, with 12 bases sitting between them. CDR3 length: 11 amino acids. For the CDR3, the DNA is TGTGCCAGTATGGGCGGGATAAAGCAGTTCTTC. Translation: CASMGGIKQFF.

A note on this clone: Other DNA sequences of this sample code for an identical CDR3. The V call is TRBV30, the J call TRBJ1-2; possibly TRBD1 for D (6 bases). V shed 3 bases and J shed 6 bases, with 20 bases lying between them. Germline V gene data show CDR1 as GTSNPN and CDR2 as SVGIG (reference sequence). The CDR3 sequence is 15 residues long. CDR3 coding DNA: TGTGCCTGGAGGGCTCACTCCCAGGGGTTTGATGGCTACACCTTC. Its translation is CAWRAHSQGFDGYTF.

The genes are TRBV5-1 and TRBJ2-4; TRBD1 agrees at 10 bases. V lost 8 bases to trimming and J lost 10 bases; unmatched junction nucleotides: 9. The CDR3 length is 13 residues. Germline assignment: CDR1 SGHRS and CDR2 YFSETQ. CDR3: CASTLTGGEIQYF. The CDR3 nucleotides read TGCGCCAGTACACTGACAGGGGGCGAAATTCAGTACTTC.

This chain's CDR3 is CASSRSGGKVGEAFF. In DNA form, the CDR3 reads TGTGCCAGTAGCCGCTCAGGGGGAAAGGTCGGTGAAGCTTTCTTT. This chain uses TRBV19 with TRBJ1-1; 7 nucleotides line up with TRBD1. CDR3 length equals 15 residues. The V segment lost 6 bases and the J segment 7 bases; nucleotides outside the gene matches: 14. Germline CDR1 LNHDA, CDR2 SQIVND (reference sequence).

The CDR3 region has the DNA TGTGCCCTCACTGGGCCCACCTACGAGCAGTACTTC. The encoded protein is CALTGPTYEQYF. The rearrangement links TRBV6-1 to TRBJ2-7; D remains unclear. Trimming removed 11 bases at V and 2 bases at J, with 13 bases between. The CDR3 totals 12 residues. The germline CDR1 and CDR2 sequences are MNHNS and SASEGT.

J is TRBJ1-4 and V is TRBV27, with TRBD1 matching 9 bases. CDR1 and CDR2 from the germline V gene are MNHEY and SMNVEV (reference sequence). The CDR3 has 14 amino acids. The J segment lost 5 bases and the V segment lost 3 bases, leaving 1 base of the junction unmatched. The CDR3 here is CASSFGTGNEKLFF. The CDR3 coding sequence is TGTGCCAGCAGTTTTGGGACAGGGAATGAAAAACTGTTTTTT.

The CDR3 loop reads CAWSVETGTEAFF. The CDR3 nucleotides are TGTGCCTGGAGTGTCGAGACAGGGACTGAAGCTTTCTTT. The V gene is TRBV30, the J gene TRBJ1-1, with 7 bases identical to TRBD1. The germline CDR1 and CDR2 sequences are GTSNPN and SVGIG (reference sequence). The CDR3 extends over 13 amino acids. V lost 0 bases and J lost 5; bases outside the gene matches: 3.

This sequence joins TRBV7-7 and TRBJ1-4; D perhaps matches TRBD1 (5 bases). Trimming took off 1 base at V and 1 base at J, with 7 bases between the two ends. Germline values: CDR1 SSHAT, CDR2 FNYEAQ (reference sequence). The CDR3 contains 15 residues. CDR3 region: CASSLDGGTNEKLFF. CDR3 in DNA: TGTGCCAGCAGCTTAGACGGGGGAACTAATGAAAAACTGTTTTTT. Filled out from reference TRBV7-7 and TRBJ1-4, the complete variable domain reads GAGVSQSPRYKVTKRGQDVTLRCDPISSHATLYWYQQALGQGPEFLTYFNYEAQPDKSGLPSDRFSAERPEGSISTLTIQRTEQRDSAMYRCASSLDGGTNEKLFFGSGTQLSVL.

The chain combines TRBV6-1 with TRBJ2-5; 7 bases align to TRBD2. The V and J ends lost 7 bases and 3 bases, in that order; junction bases with no gene match: 5. Germline V gene lookup returns CDR1 MNHNS and CDR2 SASEGT. CDR3 length: 13 residues. In DNA form, the CDR3 reads TGTGCCAGCACCCTAGGGAGGGAAGAGACCCAGTACTTC. Protein: CASTLGREETQYF.